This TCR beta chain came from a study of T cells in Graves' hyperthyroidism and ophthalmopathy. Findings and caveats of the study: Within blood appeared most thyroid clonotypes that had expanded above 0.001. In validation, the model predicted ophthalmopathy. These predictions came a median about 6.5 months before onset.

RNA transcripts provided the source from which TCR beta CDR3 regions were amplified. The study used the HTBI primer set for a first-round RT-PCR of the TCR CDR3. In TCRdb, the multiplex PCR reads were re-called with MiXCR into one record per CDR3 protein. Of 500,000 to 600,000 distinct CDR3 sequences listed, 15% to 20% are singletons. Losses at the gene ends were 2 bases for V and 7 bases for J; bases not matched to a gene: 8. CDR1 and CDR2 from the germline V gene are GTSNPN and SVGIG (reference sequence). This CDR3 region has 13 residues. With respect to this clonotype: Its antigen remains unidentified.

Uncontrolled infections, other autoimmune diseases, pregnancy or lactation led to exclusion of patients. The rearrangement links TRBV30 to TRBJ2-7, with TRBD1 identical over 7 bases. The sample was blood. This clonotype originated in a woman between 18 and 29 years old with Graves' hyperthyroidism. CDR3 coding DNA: TGTGCCTGGAGTACTAATTACAGGGGAGAGCAGTACTTC. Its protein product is CAWSTNYRGEQYF.